This TCR beta chain was found in a study of T cell responses to AZD1222 COVID-19 vaccine. The V and J ends lost 2 bases and 7 bases respectively, with 14 bases between them. CDR1 is GTSNPN, CDR2 SVGIG, per germline (reference sequence). The CDR3 is made up of 14 amino acids. Sequenced by immunoSEQ multiplex PCR; TCRdb stores in-frame clones only, minus some. This sample has roughly 160,000 clones, with 88% found just once. This clone showed up just once. The antigen is undetermined. Study findings and constraints: An increase in Spike-specific TCR breadth and depth was observed after two AZD1222 doses. CD4 TCRs covered the whole spike, strongest at regions 160-218 and 743-854. At baseline, just 5 or 6 AZD1222 recipients tested seropositive. Donors were chiefly white British, with a greater number of females, and clonal diversity was perhaps underestimated.

This chain uses TRBV30 with TRBJ2-2; D is possibly TRBD1 (6 bases). Here the sequenced sample was peripheral blood, taken on day 0 of AZD1222 vaccination. This TCR was recovered from an adult in good health. The CDR3 loop reads CAWSFQGTFGELFF. DNA of the CDR3: TGTGCCTGGAGTTTTCAGGGGACCTTCGGGGAGCTGTTTTTT.